The rows below give T cell receptor beta chains drawn from one sample of a study of identifying expanded T cells in peripheral blood. Sequencing was performed with immunoSEQ multiplex PCR; in TCRdb, only in-frame clones are kept and a portion is missing. The data hold 95,000 to 100,000 clones, with roughly 89% observed a single time. The sample comprised blood. The receptor set was obtained from a person between 18 and 75 years old in good health. The CDR3 runs from the conserved cysteine through the conserved F or W. A D gene is named only where the DNA matches it firmly. Clone size appears in some rows only: once, few, many, or a class for an expanded clone.

v_call	j_call	d_call	clone_size	cdr3_aa	cdr3_nt
TRBV18	TRBJ1-5	TRBD1	once	CASSHNRGHMEREPQHF	TGTGCCAGCTCCCACAACAGGGGGCATATGGAACGGGAGCCCCAGCATTTT
TRBV7-8	TRBJ1-1	-	-	CASSLALANTEAFF	TGTGCCAGCAGCTTAGCGCTGGCGAACACTGAAGCTTTCTTT
TRBV5-1	TRBJ1-3	TRBD1	-	CASSSSRSTGGNTIYF	TGCGCCAGCAGCTCCTCGCGTTCGACAGGGGGAAACACCATATATTTT
TRBV10-2	TRBJ2-7	-	-	CASRRGLAYEQYF	TGCGCCAGCAGAAGGGGTTTAGCCTACGAGCAGTACTTC
TRBV5-1	TRBJ2-5	TRBD2	-	CASSSRTSGAGETQYF	TGCGCCAGCAGCTCCAGGACTAGCGGGGCAGGAGAGACCCAGTACTTC
TRBV11-2	TRBJ2-7	-	-	CASSPTGRQQYF	TGTGCCAGCAGCCCGACTGGACGGCAGCAGTACTTC
TRBV6-4	TRBJ2-3	TRBD2	-	CASSDLAEDTQYF	TGTGCCAGCAGTGACCTAGCGGAGGATACGCAGTATTTT
TRBV6-6	TRBJ2-1	TRBD2	-	CASNNLGGAEFF	TGTGCCAGCAACAACCTCGGGGGGGCCGAGTTCTTC
TRBV7-9	TRBJ2-7	-	once	CASSLEGSRYEQYF	TGTGCCAGCAGCTTAGAGGGCAGCCGTTACGAGCAGTACTTC
TRBV12-5	TRBJ1-2	-	-	CASGFPGSSFYGYTF	TGTGCTAGTGGCTTCCCGGGCAGCAGTTTCTATGGCTACACCTTC
TRBV7-9	TRBJ1-6	-	-	CASSPPMGESSPLHF	TGTGCCAGCAGCCCGCCTATGGGCGAGAGTTCACCCCTCCACTTT
TRBV4-3	TRBJ2-3	TRBD2	few	CASSLSGGAADTQYF	TGCGCCAGCAGCCTTAGCGGGGGGGCGGCAGATACGCAGTATTTT
TRBV6-5	TRBJ1-5	TRBD1	once	CASSYGQGAQPQHF	TGTGCCAGCAGTTACGGGCAGGGGGCACAGCCCCAGCATTTT
TRBV19	TRBJ1-6	-	-	CASRPRGRVTNSPLHF	TGTGCCAGTCGACCGCGAGGTCGTGTAACCAATTCACCCCTCCACTTT
TRBV4-3	TRBJ1-5	-	-	CASSQGPLGSQPQHF	TGCGCCAGCAGCCAAGGGCCTTTAGGGAGTCAGCCCCAGCATTTT
TRBV6-6	TRBJ2-7	-	few	CASSGRISYEQYF	TGTGCCAGCAGTGGACGGATCTCCTACGAGCAGTACTTC
TRBV10-3	TRBJ2-1	-	-	CAISESISVNEQFF	TGTGCCATCAGTGAGTCGATATCGGTCAATGAGCAGTTCTTC
TRBV19	TRBJ2-5	-	once	CASSLESMGTRETQYF	TGTGCCAGTAGTCTCGAGTCGATGGGAACCCGGGAGACCCAGTACTTC
TRBV6-1	TRBJ2-2	-	-	CASANTGELFF	TGTGCCAGCGCAAACACCGGGGAGCTGTTTTTT
TRBV7-9	TRBJ2-1	-	-	CAMGDRIRNEQFF	TGTGCCATGGGCGACAGAATCAGGAATGAGCAGTTCTTC
TRBV5-6	TRBJ2-7	-	-	CASSSDSYEQYF	TGTGCCAGCAGCTCTGACTCCTACGAGCAGTACTTC
TRBV29-1	TRBJ2-4	-	-	CSVQRDNTKNIQYF	TGCAGCGTCCAGCGGGACAATACTAAAAACATTCAGTACTTC
TRBV5-4	TRBJ2-7	-	-	CASSLRPSEAYEQYF	TGTGCCAGCAGCTTAAGGCCGTCCGAGGCCTACGAGCAGTACTTC
TRBV6-1	TRBJ2-1	TRBD1	-	CASSEQDDRAQFF	TGTGCCAGCAGTGAGCAAGATGACAGGGCGCAGTTCTTC
TRBV5-1	TRBJ1-2	TRBD1	-	CASSAQGLAYGYTF	TGCGCCAGCAGCGCACAGGGGCTGGCCTATGGCTACACCTTC
TRBV29-1	TRBJ2-7	-	-	CSVVGEGTQYEQYF	TGCAGCGTTGTTGGAGAGGGGACCCAATACGAGCAGTACTTC
TRBV7-2	TRBJ1-1	-	-	CASSLAGHGYTEAFF	TGTGCCAGCAGCTTAGCCGGACACGGTTACACTGAAGCTTTCTTT
TRBV6-5	TRBJ1-5	-	few	CASQISGSNQPQHF	TGTGCCAGCCAAATCTCGGGGAGCAATCAGCCCCAGCATTTT
TRBV11-2	TRBJ2-3	-	-	CASSLEGGLDTQYF	TGTGCCAGCAGCTTAGAGGGGGGGCTAGATACGCAGTATTTT
TRBV4-3	TRBJ2-7	-	-	CASSQDLLPPYEQYF	TGCGCCAGCAGCCAAGACTTATTACCTCCTTACGAGCAGTACTTC
TRBV18	TRBJ1-1	-	-	CASSRGQVYTEAFF	TGTGCCAGCTCACGGGGGCAGGTATACACTGAAGCTTTCTTT
TRBV18	TRBJ1-1	-	-	CASSSQGEVTEAFF	TGTGCCAGCTCGAGTCAGGGCGAAGTCACTGAAGCTTTCTTT
TRBV7-2	TRBJ2-3	-	-	CASSLVVTSTDTQYF	TGTGCCAGCAGCTTAGTAGTAACGAGCACAGATACGCAGTATTTT
TRBV18	TRBJ1-2	TRBD1	-	CASSPGQGPSGYTF	TGTGCCAGCTCACCCGGACAGGGGCCGAGTGGCTACACCTTC
TRBV7-2	TRBJ2-7	TRBD1	-	CASSFARQGSSEQYF	TGTGCCAGCAGCTTCGCACGACAGGGGTCGTCCGAGCAGTACTTC
TRBV15	TRBJ1-5	TRBD1	-	CATSAKDRVDQPQHF	TGTGCCACCAGCGCCAAGGACAGGGTGGATCAGCCCCAGCATTTT